Below, 13 T cell receptor beta chains from the same sample are listed, as sequenced in a study of chemoradiotherapy in HPV16-positive cancers. Generated by immunoSEQ multiplex PCR, the TCRdb table keeps only in-frame clones and is missing some. Among 15,000 to 20,000 clones listed, 60% to 80% were seen once. Sequences were derived from tumor tissue, sampled from a patient who underwent chemoradiotherapy. The receptors were gathered from a human donor with HPV-associated anogenital cancer.

This clone came up a few times. The chain is built from TRBV28 and TRBJ2-7; TRBD2 matches at 7 bases. The length of the CDR3 is 16 residues. The V segment lost 3 bases and the J segment 8 bases; nucleotides outside the gene matches: 16. From germline, CDR1 is MDHEN and CDR2 SYDVKM. CDR3 amino acids: CASSLGKAGRQAKQYF. The CDR3 DNA sequence: TGTGCCAGCAGTTTGGGGAAAGCGGGGCGCCAGGCGAAGCAGTACTTC. The full variable domain, with the rest looked up from reference TRBV28 and TRBJ2-7, is DVKVTQSSRYLVKRTGEKVFLECVQDMDHENMFWYRQDPGLGLRLIYFSYDVKMKEKGDIPEGYSVSREKKERFSLILESASTNQTSMYLCASSLGKAGRQAKQYFGPGTRLTVT.

This clone was recorded a few times. This chain uses TRBV19 with TRBJ1-5; 7 positions agree with TRBD1. The CDR3 has 14 residues. The J segment lost 5 bases and the V segment lost 4 bases, leaving 5 bases of the junction unmatched. Germline V gene lookup returns CDR1 LNHDA and CDR2 SQIVND (reference sequence). CDR3 amino acids: CASSSRGFDQPQHF. The DNA of the CDR3 is TGTGCCAGTAGTAGCAGGGGGTTCGATCAGCCCCAGCATTTT.

As for this clone: One end of the junction fails to match germline, which may point to a read error. V usage is TRBV5-1 and J usage is TRBJ2-1; D tentatively reads TRBD1 or TRBD2 (5 bases each). CDR3 length: 15 amino acids. CDR1 is SGHRS and CDR2 is YFSETQ in the germline V gene. The CDR3 loop reads CASSVDKTRPNKQFF. Written as DNA, the CDR3 is TGCGCCAGCAGCGTGGACAAAACTAGGCCCAATAAGCAGTTCTTC.

The chain links TRBV4-2 to TRBJ2-7; D may be TRBD1 (5 bases). The germline V and J ends were trimmed by 5 bases and 4 bases, with 24 bases remaining between them. Germline lookup yields CDR1 LGHNA and CDR2 YNFKEQ. The CDR3 consists of 17 residues. The CDR3 sequence is CASSSIGHGSVDYEQYF. Written as DNA, the CDR3 is TGTGCCAGCAGCTCGATAGGACACGGGTCGGTGGATTACGAGCAGTACTTC.

By share of the sample, this clone is large. The J gene is TRBJ1-4, the V gene TRBV27, with D unresolved. Trimming cost V 7 bases and J 4 bases, with 16 bases left between them. Germline-derived CDR1 and CDR2 are MNHEY and SMNVEV (reference sequence). The CDR3 consists of 15 residues. CDR3 nucleotide sequence: TGTGCCAGCACCTCGATACAGACTAGTAATGAAAAACTGTTTTTT. This gives the protein CASTSIQTSNEKLFF. Together with reference TRBV27 and TRBJ1-4, the CDR3 gives the full variable domain: EAQVTQNPRYLITVTGKKLTVTCSQNMNHEYMSWYRQDPGLGLRQIYYSMNVEVTDKGDVPEGYKVSRKEKRNFPLILESPSPNQTSLYFCASTSIQTSNEKLFFGSGTQLSVL.

V usage is TRBV7-8 and J usage is TRBJ2-2; 8 nucleotides align to TRBD1. The V segment lost 3 bases and the J segment 5 bases; nucleotides outside the gene matches: 5. The CDR3 is made up of 15 amino acids. Germline assignment: CDR1 SGHVS and CDR2 FQNEAQ. In DNA form, the CDR3 reads TGTGCCAGCAGCTTCCAGGGGGCGCGTACCGGGGAGCTGTTTTTT. Protein sequence: CASSFQGARTGELFF.

V is TRBV5-1 and J is TRBJ2-7, with 7 bases matching TRBD2. CDR3 length equals 14 residues. The ends lost 4 bases at V and 1 base at J; junction bases unmatched: 5. CDR1 and CDR2 from the germline V gene are SGHRS and YFSETQ. Here the CDR3 reads CASSGTSASYEQYF. In DNA form, the CDR3 reads TGCGCCAGCAGCGGAACTAGCGCGTCCTACGAGCAGTACTTC.

The V gene is TRBV11-2, the J gene TRBJ2-1; possibly TRBD2 for D (5 bases). Trimming stripped 1 base from V and 6 bases from J, with 13 bases between. The CDR3 is made up of 15 amino acids. The germline V gene has CDR1 SGHAT and CDR2 FQNNGV. CDR3 residues: CASSLVSGRVNEQFF. The CDR3 DNA sequence: TGTGCCAGCAGCTTAGTCTCTGGGCGGGTCAATGAGCAGTTCTTC.

J is TRBJ2-5 and V is TRBV6-6; the D gene is possibly TRBD2 (5 bases). This CDR3 region has 10 residues. The germline CDR1 and CDR2 sequences are MNHNY and SVGAGI (reference sequence). Deletions cut 11 bases from V and 5 bases from J, with 9 bases between. CDR3 nucleotides: TGTGCCGGAGGTCGGGAGACCCAGTACTTC. Its protein is CAGGRETQYF.

The chain couples TRBV10-3 to TRBJ1-5; D not certain. The germline V and J ends were trimmed by 3 bases and 1 base, with 7 bases remaining between them. The CDR3 runs to 14 residues. Germline V lookup: CDR1 ENHRY, CDR2 SYGVKD. The CDR3 sequence is CAISDWGSNQPQHF. The CDR3 nucleotides read TGTGCCATCAGTGACTGGGGAAGCAATCAGCCCCAGCATTTT.

The rearrangement joins TRBV6-1 to TRBJ2-3; D is unclear. This CDR3 has 14 residues. Germline V CDR1 and CDR2: MNHNS, SASEGT. V was pared by 7 bases and J by 2 bases, with 13 bases between. The CDR3 loop is CASIRVSNTDTQYF. CDR3 DNA: TGTGCCAGCATTAGGGTATCCAACACAGATACGCAGTATTTT.

This clone has a handful of counts. This chain uses TRBV19 with TRBJ1-5; D ambiguous. V lost 5 bases and J lost 5, with 10 bases in between. Germline V gives CDR1 LNHDA, CDR2 SQIVND (reference sequence). This CDR3 contains 13 residues. CDR3 in amino acids: CASSFGRDQPQHF. CDR3 in DNA: TGTGCCAGTAGTTTCGGTCGGGATCAGCCCCAGCATTTT.

In its sample, this clone was seen a few times. This chain joins TRBV10-1 and TRBJ1-2; TRBD1 might be the D (6 bases). This CDR3 contains 13 residues. Germline V lookup: CDR1 WNHNN, CDR2 SYGVQD (reference sequence). V lost 3 bases and J lost 4, with 9 bases in between. The CDR3 sequence: CASSEGQSYGYTF. CDR3 nucleotide sequence: TGCGCCAGCAGTGAAGGACAGAGCTATGGCTACACCTTC.